What follows are 13 T cell receptor beta chains derived from one specimen sequenced in a study of technical replicates of blood from several donors. Sequencing was performed with immunoSEQ multiplex PCR; in TCRdb, only in-frame clones are kept and a portion is missing. The sample lists roughly 93,000 clones; nearly 97% were seen once. Sequences were obtained from T cells isolated from PBMCs. The receptor set was obtained from a human donor in good health.

The chain combines TRBV19 with TRBJ2-3, with a tentative D call TRBD2 (5 bases). V was pared by 8 bases and J by 0 bases, with 12 bases between. The CDR3 extends over 14 amino acids. CDR1 LNHDA and CDR2 SQIVND come from the germline V gene (reference sequence). The CDR3 nucleotides read TGTGCCAGTCAGAGGGCGATAAGCACAGATACGCAGTATTTT. It codes for CASQRAISTDTQYF.

This rearrangement joins TRBV5-1 to TRBJ2-1; possible D gene TRBD2, 5 bases. The V gene lost 4 bases and the J gene lost 1 base, with 18 bases spanning the gap. Germline values: CDR1 SGHRS, CDR2 YFSETQ. The CDR3 is 17 residues long. The CDR3 region has the DNA TGCGCCAGCAGCGTGGACTTCTTCGGAGGTTCCTACAATGAGCAGTTCTTC. Its translation: CASSVDFFGGSYNEQFF.

This sequence joins TRBV11-3 and TRBJ2-3; 8 positions agree with TRBD2. The V and J ends lost 1 base and 2 bases, in that order; junction bases with no gene match: 8. CDR1 is SGHNT, CDR2 YENEEA, per germline. CDR3 length: 17 amino acids. The CDR3 region is CASSLALGLATTDTQYF. The CDR3 bases are TGTGCCAGCAGCTTAGCCCTCGGACTAGCCACCACAGATACGCAGTATTTT.

This rearrangement joins TRBV19 to TRBJ2-7, with 9 bases identical to TRBD1. V lost 3 bases, J lost 6 bases, and 6 bases stayed unmatched. CDR3 length: 14 residues. Per the germline V gene, CDR1 is LNHDA and CDR2 is SQIVND (reference sequence). The CDR3 region has the DNA TGTGCCAGTAGTATCCGGACAGGGGAGGGCGAGCAGTACTTC. Translated, it gives CASSIRTGEGEQYF.

This rearrangement joins TRBV15 to TRBJ1-4; D is ambiguous. Trimming removed 1 base from V and 8 bases from J, with 11 bases in between. The CDR3 spans 14 residues. Germline V CDR1 and CDR2: LNHNV, YYDKDF (reference sequence). The CDR3 here is CATSRASGPEKLFF. The CDR3, as DNA: TGTGCCACCAGCAGAGCATCTGGGCCAGAAAAACTGTTTTTT. Looking up the rest from reference TRBV15 and TRBJ1-4 gives the full variable domain: DAMVIQNPRYQVTQFGKPVTLSCSQTLNHNVMYWYQQKSSQAPKLLFHYYDKDFNNEADTPDNFQSRRPNTSFCFLDIRSPGLGDTAMYLCATSRASGPEKLFFGSGTQLSVL.

The J gene is TRBJ2-1, the V gene TRBV19; 9 bases align to TRBD2. The trim removed 4 bases at V and 2 bases at J, leaving 9 bases unmatched. Germline V CDR1 and CDR2: LNHDA, SQIVND (reference sequence). There are 17 residues in the CDR3. The CDR3 protein is CASSRTSAVGTYNEQFF. DNA for the CDR3: TGTGCCAGTAGTAGGACTAGCGCTGTGGGGACCTACAATGAGCAGTTCTTC.

The V and J genes are TRBV18 and TRBJ2-1, with 7 bases aligning to TRBD1. V shed 6 bases and J 6 bases; nucleotides not matched to a gene: 5. Germline-derived CDR1 and CDR2 are KGHSH and LQKENI. This CDR3 contains 13 residues. CDR3 sequence reads: CASSTGAGNEQFF. The CDR3 nucleotides read TGTGCCAGCTCCACAGGGGCGGGCAATGAGCAGTTCTTC.

The V gene is TRBV10-3, the J gene TRBJ2-1; 11 positions match TRBD1. Germline V gene sequence: CDR1 ENHRY, CDR2 SYGVKD. Trimming cost V 3 bases and J 7 bases; bases outside gene matches: 5. CDR3 length: 15 amino acids. For the CDR3, the DNA is TGTGCCATCAGTGACCCAGGACAGGGGGCGAATGAGCAGTTCTTC. Its protein is CAISDPGQGANEQFF.

This rearrangement joins TRBV6-4 to TRBJ2-1; 11 bases align to TRBD2. The V gene end was trimmed by 2 bases and the J gene end by 8 bases; junction bases not matched to a gene: 5. This CDR3 comprises 15 residues. Looked up from germline, CDR1 is MRHNA and CDR2 is SNTAGT. The CDR3 DNA follows: TGTGCCAGCAGTGACCGAACTAGCGGGAGCGATGAGCAGTTCTTC. It specifies CASSDRTSGSDEQFF.

The chain has TRBV7-2 and TRBJ1-1; 11 positions match TRBD1. With 1 base clipped from V and 4 bases from J, the junction kept 2 bases outside the gene matches. The CDR3 is made up of 15 amino acids. Per the germline V gene, CDR1 is SGHTA and CDR2 is FQGNSA. The CDR3 protein is CASSLGGTGGTEAFF. CDR3 in DNA: TGTGCCAGCAGCTTAGGGGGGACAGGGGGCACTGAAGCTTTCTTT.

The genes are TRBV18 and TRBJ2-6, with 7 nucleotides matching TRBD1. With 5 bases clipped from V and 2 bases from J, the junction kept 3 bases outside the gene matches. The CDR3 spans 15 residues. Looked up from germline, CDR1 is KGHSH and CDR2 is LQKENI. CDR3: CASSTQGAGANVLTF. The CDR3 coding sequence is TGTGCCAGCTCAACGCAGGGGGCTGGGGCCAACGTCCTGACTTTC. Full variable domain (outside the CDR3, taken from reference TRBV18 and TRBJ2-6): NAGVMQNPRHLVRRRGQEARLRCSPMKGHSHVYWYRQLPEEGLKFMVYLQKENIIDESGMPKERFSAEFPKEGPSILRIQQVVRGDSAAYFCASSTQGAGANVLTFGAGSRLTVL.

The chain employs TRBV9 and TRBJ2-5, with 10 nucleotides matching TRBD1. The CDR3 is 15 amino acids. Germline CDR1 and CDR2: SGDLS and YYNGEE. V lost 4 bases to trimming and J lost 1 base; unmatched junction nucleotides: 4. In DNA form, the CDR3 reads TGTGCCAGCAGCCCCCGGACAGGGGGCCAAGAGACCCAGTACTTC. This sequence encodes CASSPRTGGQETQYF.

The V call is TRBV19, the J call TRBJ2-7; D gene uncertain. The CDR3 is 14 amino acids. The V end lost 6 bases, the J end lost 0 bases, and 12 bases lay between the germline ends. CDR1 and CDR2 (germline): LNHDA, SQIVND (reference sequence). Written as DNA, the CDR3 is TGTGCCAGTAGCCTAGATTGGAGCTCCTACGAGCAGTACTTC. As protein: CASSLDWSSYEQYF.